This entry features one T cell receptor (beta chain) sequence. Its antigen is not identified. The CDR3 loop spans 13 amino acids. V lost 10 bases, J lost 2 bases, and 4 bases stayed unmatched. Per the germline V gene, CDR1 is ENHRY and CDR2 is SYGVKD. The sample comes from a study of cytomegalovirus exposure and HLA in healthy donors. Study-wide findings and caveats: The study carried out a later analysis of TCR beta sequences. It associated some 18,000 of them with specific HLA alleles at a false discovery rate of 0.05. Among TCR beta chains, those listed as cytomegalovirus-associated numbered approximately 150. Looking again later, the authors saw that most CMV-associated TCR beta chains seemed HLA-restricted.

This PCR relied on a set of 60 Vbeta primers and 13 Jbeta primers. Data came from immunoSEQ multiplex PCR; TCRdb stores just in-frame clones and leaves some out. Of about 160,000 clones in the sample, roughly 78% are singletons; the top ten hold approximately 6%. Input material: PBMCs. The rearrangement joins TRBV10-3 to TRBJ1-5, with 8 positions matching TRBD1. The source of this sequence is a man aged 50 to 59 in good health and CMV-seropositive. In DNA, the CDR3 is TGTGCCACAACAGGGGGAGGCAATCAGCCCCAGCATTTT. Its translation: CATTGGGNQPQHF.